The clone carrying this T cell receptor beta chain came up a few times. Generated by immunoSEQ multiplex PCR, the TCRdb table keeps only in-frame clones and is missing some. The sample records some 80,000 clones, 70% to 90% being singletons. This sample stems from a study of OX40 agonist ivuxolimab in advanced cancers. CDR1 and CDR2 from the germline V gene are MNHEY and SMNVEV (reference sequence). The V end was cut by 7 bases, the J end by 0 bases, with 9 bases between. The CDR3 loop spans 13 amino acids. The receptor's source is an adult with an advanced solid tumor such as melanoma, head and neck, liver or kidney cancer. The rearrangement uses TRBV27 and TRBJ2-5, with D tentatively TRBD2 (5 bases). This material consisted of CD4+ or CD8+ T cells sorted from blood, taken in a trial of the OX40 agonist ivuxolimab. In DNA form, the CDR3 reads TGTGCCAGCACGCGCGGGTACCAAGAGACCCAGTACTTC. Translated: CASTRGYQETQYF.